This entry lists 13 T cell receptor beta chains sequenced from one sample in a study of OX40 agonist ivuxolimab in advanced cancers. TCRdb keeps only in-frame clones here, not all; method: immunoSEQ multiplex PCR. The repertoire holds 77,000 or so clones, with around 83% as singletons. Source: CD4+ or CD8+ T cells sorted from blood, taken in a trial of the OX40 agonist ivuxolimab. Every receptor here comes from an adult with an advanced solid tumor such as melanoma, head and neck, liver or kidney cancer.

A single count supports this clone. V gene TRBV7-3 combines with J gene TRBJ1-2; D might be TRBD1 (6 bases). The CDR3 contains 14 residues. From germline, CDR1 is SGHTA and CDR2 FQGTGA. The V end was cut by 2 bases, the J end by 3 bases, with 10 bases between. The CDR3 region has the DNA TGTGCCAGCAGCTTAGCTCAGGGGTACTATGGCTACACCTTC. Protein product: CASSLAQGYYGYTF.

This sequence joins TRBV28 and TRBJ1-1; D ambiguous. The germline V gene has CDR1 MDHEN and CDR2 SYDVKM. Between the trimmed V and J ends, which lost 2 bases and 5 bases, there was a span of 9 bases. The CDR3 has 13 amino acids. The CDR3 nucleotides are TGTGCCAGCAGTTTAAACCGGAAGACTGAAGCTTTCTTT. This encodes CASSLNRKTEAFF.

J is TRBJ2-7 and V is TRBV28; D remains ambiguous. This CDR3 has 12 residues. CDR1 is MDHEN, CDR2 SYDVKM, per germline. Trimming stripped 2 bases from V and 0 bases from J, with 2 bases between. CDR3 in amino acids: CASSLTSYEQYF. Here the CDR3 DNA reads TGTGCCAGCAGTTTAACCTCCTACGAGCAGTACTTC.

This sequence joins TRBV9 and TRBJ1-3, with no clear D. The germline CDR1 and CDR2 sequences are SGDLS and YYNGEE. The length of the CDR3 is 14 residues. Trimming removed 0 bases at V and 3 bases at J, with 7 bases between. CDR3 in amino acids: CASSVEGNGNTIYF. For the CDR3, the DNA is TGTGCCAGCAGCGTAGAAGGAAATGGAAACACCATATATTTT.

The CDR3 here is CASSLAIREGQDTQYF. CDR3 nucleotides: TGTGCCAGCAGCTTAGCGATCCGAGAGGGCCAAGATACGCAGTATTTT. V is TRBV7-2 and J is TRBJ2-3; D possibly corresponds to TRBD2 (5 bases). Trimming pared 0 bases from V and 5 bases from J, leaving 15 bases between. The CDR3 sequence is 16 residues long. Germline-derived CDR1 and CDR2 are SGHTA and FQGNSA.

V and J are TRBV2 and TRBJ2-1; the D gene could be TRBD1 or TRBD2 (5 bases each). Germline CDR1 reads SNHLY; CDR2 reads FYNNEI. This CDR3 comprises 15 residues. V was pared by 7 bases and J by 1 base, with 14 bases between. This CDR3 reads CASTLRGVSYNEQFF. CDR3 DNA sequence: TGTGCCAGCACCCTAAGAGGGGTTTCCTACAATGAGCAGTTCTTC.

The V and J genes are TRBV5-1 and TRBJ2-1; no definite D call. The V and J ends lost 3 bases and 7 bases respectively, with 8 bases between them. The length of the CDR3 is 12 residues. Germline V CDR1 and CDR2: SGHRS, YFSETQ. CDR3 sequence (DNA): TGCGCCAGCAGCTGGAGAGGAAATGAGCAGTTCTTC. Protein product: CASSWRGNEQFF.

Here the CDR3 DNA reads TGTGCCACCAGCAGAGATCTCCCCGGGGAGCTGTTTTTT. Its translation is CATSRDLPGELFF. The chain links TRBV15 to TRBJ2-2; D unresolved. The CDR3 runs 13 residues. CDR1 and CDR2 (germline): LNHNV, YYDKDF (reference sequence). V was cut by 0 bases and J by 6 bases, with 5 bases left in between.

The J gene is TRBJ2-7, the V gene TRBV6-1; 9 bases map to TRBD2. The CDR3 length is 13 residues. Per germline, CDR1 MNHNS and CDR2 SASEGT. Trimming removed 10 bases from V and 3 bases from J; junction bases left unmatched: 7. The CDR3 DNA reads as TGTGCCACCGCGGAAGCGGGGGGCTACGAGCAGTACTTC. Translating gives CATAEAGGYEQYF.

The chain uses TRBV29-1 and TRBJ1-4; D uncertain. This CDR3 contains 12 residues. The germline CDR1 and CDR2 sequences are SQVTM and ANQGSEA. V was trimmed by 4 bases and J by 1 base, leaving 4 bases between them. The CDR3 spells CSVGKTNEKLFF. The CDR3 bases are TGCAGCGTTGGGAAAACTAATGAAAAACTGTTTTTT.

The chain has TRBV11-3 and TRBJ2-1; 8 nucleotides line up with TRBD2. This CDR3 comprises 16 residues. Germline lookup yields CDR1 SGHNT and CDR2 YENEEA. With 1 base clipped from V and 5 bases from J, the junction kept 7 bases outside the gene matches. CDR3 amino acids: CASSLAPGGANNEQFF. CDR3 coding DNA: TGTGCCAGCAGCTTAGCTCCCGGGGGGGCAAACAATGAGCAGTTCTTC.

CDR3 amino acids: CASRDRASTDTQYF. The CDR3 nucleotides read TGTGCCAGCAGGGACAGGGCCTCCACAGATACGCAGTATTTT. The V and J genes are TRBV18 and TRBJ2-3; 9 nucleotides align to TRBD1. Germline CDR1 reads KGHSH; CDR2 reads LQKENI. The length of the CDR3 is 14 residues. V gave up 8 bases and J gave up 2 bases; unmatched junction bases: 5.

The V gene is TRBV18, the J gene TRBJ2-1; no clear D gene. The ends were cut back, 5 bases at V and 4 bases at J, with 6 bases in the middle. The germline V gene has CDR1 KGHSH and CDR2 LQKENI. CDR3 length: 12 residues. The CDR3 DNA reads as TGTGCCAGCTCAGTTCTATACAATGAGCAGTTCTTC. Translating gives CASSVLYNEQFF.